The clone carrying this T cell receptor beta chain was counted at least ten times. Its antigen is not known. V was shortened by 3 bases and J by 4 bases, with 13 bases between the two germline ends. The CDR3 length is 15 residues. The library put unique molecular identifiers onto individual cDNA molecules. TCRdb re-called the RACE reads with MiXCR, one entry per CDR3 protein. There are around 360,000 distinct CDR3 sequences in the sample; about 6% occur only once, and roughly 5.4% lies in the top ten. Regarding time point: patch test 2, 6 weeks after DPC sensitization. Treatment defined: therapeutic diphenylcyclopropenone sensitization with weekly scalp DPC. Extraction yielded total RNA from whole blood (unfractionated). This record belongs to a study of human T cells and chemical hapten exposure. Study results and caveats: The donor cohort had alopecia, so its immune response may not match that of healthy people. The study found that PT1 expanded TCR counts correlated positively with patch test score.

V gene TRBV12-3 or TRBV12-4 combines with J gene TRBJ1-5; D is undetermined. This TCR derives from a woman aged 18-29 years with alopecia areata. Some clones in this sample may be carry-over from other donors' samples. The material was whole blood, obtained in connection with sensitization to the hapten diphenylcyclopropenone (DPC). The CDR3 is CASSFLRLPNQPQHF. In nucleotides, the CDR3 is TGTGCCAGCAGTTTTTTAAGACTTCCTAATCAGCCCCAGCATTTT.